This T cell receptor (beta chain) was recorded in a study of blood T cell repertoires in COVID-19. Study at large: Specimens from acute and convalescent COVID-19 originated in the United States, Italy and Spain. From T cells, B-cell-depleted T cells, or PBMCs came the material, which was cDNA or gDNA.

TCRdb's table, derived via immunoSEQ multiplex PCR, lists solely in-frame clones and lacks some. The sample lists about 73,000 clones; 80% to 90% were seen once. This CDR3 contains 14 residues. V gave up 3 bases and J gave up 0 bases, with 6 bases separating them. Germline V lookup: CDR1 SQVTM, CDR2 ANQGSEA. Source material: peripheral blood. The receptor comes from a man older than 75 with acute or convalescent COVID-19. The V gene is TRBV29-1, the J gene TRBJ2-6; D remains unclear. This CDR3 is CSVDPGSGANVLTF. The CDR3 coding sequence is TGCAGCGTTGACCCAGGCTCTGGGGCCAACGTCCTGACTTTC.